This passage covers 31 T cell receptor beta chains from one sample sequenced in a study of T cell changes during pregnancy in multiple sclerosis. Sequencing used immunoSEQ multiplex PCR; TCRdb keeps in-frame clones, though not all of them. The table has about 74,000 clones, approximately 90% seen once. Sequencing was performed on peripheral blood, taken before pregnancy. Every receptor here comes from a female donor with multiple sclerosis, enrolled in a pregnancy study.

This clone appeared a single time. This chain uses TRBV9 with TRBJ2-7; 10 bases fit TRBD1. In germline, CDR1 is SGDLS, CDR2 YYNGEE. J was trimmed by 5 bases and V by 4 bases; bases with no gene match: 3. The CDR3 covers 13 residues. The CDR3 coding sequence is TGTGCCAGCAGCCCAGGACAGGGGGACGAGCAGTACTTC. This sequence encodes CASSPGQGDEQYF. The whole variable domain, remainder taken from reference TRBV9 and TRBJ2-7, is DSGVTQTPKHLITATGQRVTLRCSPRSGDLSVYWYQQSLDQGLQFLIQYYNGEERAKGNILERFSAQQFPDLHSELNLSSLELGDSALYFCASSPGQGDEQYFGPGTRLTVT.

In this sample, this clone turned up once. The chain is built from TRBV27 and TRBJ2-6; no clear D gene. The germline CDR1 and CDR2 sequences are MNHEY and SMNVEV (reference sequence). V gave up 0 bases and J gave up 0 bases, with 6 bases separating them. The CDR3 is made up of 16 amino acids. The CDR3 DNA follows: TGTGCCAGCAGTTTATCCCTAAGCTCTGGGGCCAACGTCCTGACTTTC. As protein: CASSLSLSSGANVLTF.

The chain employs TRBV19 and TRBJ1-3; D is undetermined. Germline V lookup: CDR1 LNHDA, CDR2 SQIVND (reference sequence). V lost 3 bases and J lost 4, with 10 bases in between. The CDR3 covers 14 residues. CDR3 in DNA: TGTGCCAGTAGTATTGGTCAGGTCGGAAACACCATATATTTT. Protein sequence: CASSIGQVGNTIYF.

The V and J genes are TRBV6-5 and TRBJ1-2, with TRBD1 identical over 8 bases. V lost 5 bases and J lost 6; bases outside the gene matches: 8. The CDR3 loop spans 14 amino acids. CDR1 is MNHEY, CDR2 SVGAGI, per germline. The CDR3 loop reads CASSVRTGYHGYTF. DNA for the CDR3: TGTGCCAGCAGTGTGAGGACAGGGTATCATGGCTACACCTTC.

The V and J genes are TRBV10-3 and TRBJ2-7, with D hard to call. Trimming pared 0 bases from V and 6 bases from J, leaving 3 bases between. The germline V gene encodes CDR1 ENHRY and CDR2 SYGVKD. This CDR3 comprises 11 residues. CDR3 sequence: CAISESREQYF. The CDR3 DNA is TGTGCCATCAGTGAGTCTCGCGAGCAGTACTTC.

The V call is TRBV2, the J call TRBJ2-5; 12 nucleotides align to TRBD1. The CDR3 length is 15 residues. Trimming took 3 bases from V and 5 from J; bases not matched to a gene: 4. Germline CDR1 SNHLY, CDR2 FYNNEI. The CDR3 here is CASSDLGQGAETQYF. In DNA, the CDR3 is TGTGCCAGCAGTGACTTGGGACAGGGGGCGGAGACCCAGTACTTC.

V is TRBV7-3 and J is TRBJ2-3; D possibly corresponds to TRBD2 (6 bases). CDR1 is SGHTA and CDR2 is FQGTGA in the germline V gene. The CDR3 spans 16 residues. V was cut by 2 bases and J by 0 bases, with 12 bases left in between. Here the CDR3 DNA reads TGTGCCAGCAGCTTAGGGGTGGCGGGAAGCACAGATACGCAGTATTTT. As protein: CASSLGVAGSTDTQYF. Drawing the rest from reference TRBV7-3 and TRBJ2-3, the complete variable domain is GAGVSQTPSNKVTEKGKYVELRCDPISGHTALYWYRQSLGQGPEFLIYFQGTGAADDSGLPNDRFFAVRPEGSVSTLKIQRTERGDSAVYLCASSLGVAGSTDTQYFGPGTRLTVL.

The rearrangement links TRBV6-1 to TRBJ2-7; D is unclear. The CDR3 contains 13 residues. CDR1 and CDR2 (germline): MNHNS, SASEGT. V was cut by 4 bases and J by 7 bases, with 14 bases left in between. CDR3 in DNA: TGTGCCAGCAGTGCAAAACTCGGAGTGGAGCAGTACTTC. Translating gives CASSAKLGVEQYF.

This chain joins TRBV29-1 and TRBJ2-5; weak D call: TRBD2 (6 bases). The CDR3 is 12 amino acids. Germline V gives CDR1 SQVTM, CDR2 ANQGSEA. V gave up 2 bases and J gave up 5 bases, with 9 bases separating them. The CDR3 here is CSVEPGTETQYF. Here the CDR3 DNA reads TGCAGCGTTGAACCAGGGACTGAGACCCAGTACTTC.

The genes are TRBV6-4 and TRBJ2-3; D is possibly TRBD2 (6 bases). V gave up 6 bases and J gave up 4 bases, with 17 bases separating them. This CDR3 is 15 amino acids long. CDR1 MRHNA and CDR2 SNTAGT come from the germline V gene. As DNA, the CDR3 is TGTGCCAGCAGCGAAAGACTAGAGGGTGCAGATACGCAGTATTTT. Its translation is CASSERLEGADTQYF.

This clone was counted a single time. This chain connects TRBV7-9 to TRBJ2-7; D is undetermined. Trimming cost V 4 bases and J 6 bases, with 10 bases left between them. Per germline, CDR1 SEHNR and CDR2 FQNEAQ (reference sequence). The CDR3 loop spans 12 amino acids. As DNA, the CDR3 is TGTGCCAGCAGCTCGGAGAGGTCCGAGCAGTACTTC. It codes for CASSSERSEQYF.

The genes are TRBV5-6 and TRBJ1-1; the match to TRBD1 covers 9 bases. The length of the CDR3 is 15 residues. In germline, CDR1 is SGHDT, CDR2 YYEEEE. The J segment lost 6 bases and the V segment lost 1 base, leaving 7 bases of the junction unmatched. CDR3 DNA sequence: TGTGCCAGCAGCTTGATTGACAGGGGGTTCGCTGAAGCTTTCTTT. Amino acid sequence: CASSLIDRGFAEAFF.

The rearrangement joins TRBV27 to TRBJ2-6; the D gene is possibly TRBD1 (6 bases). The CDR3 has 15 amino acids. V was pared by 6 bases and J by 0 bases, with 9 bases between. Germline V gives CDR1 MNHEY, CDR2 SMNVEV (reference sequence). The CDR3 here is CASRSGASGANVLTF. The CDR3 DNA reads TGTGCCAGCAGGTCAGGGGCCTCTGGGGCCAACGTCCTGACTTTC.

The rearrangement joins TRBV5-1 to TRBJ1-2; tentatively, D is TRBD1 (5 bases). CDR1 and CDR2 from the germline V gene are SGHRS and YFSETQ. Trimming removed 2 bases at V and 7 bases at J, with 15 bases between. This CDR3 region has 14 residues. The CDR3 region is CASSLETVVGGYTF. CDR3 nucleotides: TGCGCCAGCAGCTTAGAGACAGTAGTCGGTGGCTACACCTTC.

This sequence joins TRBV2 and TRBJ1-2; tentative D call: TRBD1 (6 bases). Trimming removed 4 bases at V and 7 bases at J, with 13 bases between. CDR1 SNHLY and CDR2 FYNNEI come from the germline V gene. There are 13 residues in the CDR3. CDR3: CASSGTATSGYTF. The CDR3 region has the DNA TGTGCCAGCAGTGGGACAGCAACATCTGGCTACACCTTC. The full variable domain, completed using reference TRBV2 and TRBJ1-2, is EPEVTQTPSHQVTQMGQEVILRCVPISNHLYFYWYRQILGQKVEFLVSFYNNEISEKSEIFDDQFSVERPDGSNFTLKIRSTKLEDSAMYFCASSGTATSGYTFGSGTRLTVV.

The V call is TRBV30, the J call TRBJ1-1; 7 bases line up with TRBD1. The V and J ends lost 3 bases and 6 bases, in that order; junction bases with no gene match: 7. The CDR3 length is 13 residues. Germline assignment: CDR1 GTSNPN and CDR2 SVGIG (reference sequence). The CDR3 spells CAWRSGGRPEAFF. The CDR3 DNA sequence: TGTGCCTGGAGGTCAGGGGGTAGGCCTGAAGCTTTCTTT. Full variable domain (rest looked up from reference TRBV30 and TRBJ1-1): SQTIHQWPATLVQPVGSPLSLECTVEGTSNPNLYWYRQAAGRGLQLLFYSVGIGQISSEVPQNLSASRPQDRQFILSSKKLLLSDSGFYLCAWRSGGRPEAFFGQGTRLTVV.

The V gene is TRBV30, the J gene TRBJ2-4, with a weak D call TRBD2 (5 bases). The germline V gene has CDR1 GTSNPN and CDR2 SVGIG (reference sequence). The V end lost 8 bases, the J end lost 4 bases, and 21 bases lay between the germline ends. The CDR3 sequence is 15 residues long. CDR3 in DNA: TGTGCCGCGGGTTCAGGCCTTGTGGGGAAAAACATTCAGTACTTC. Protein product: CAAGSGLVGKNIQYF.

The chain joins TRBV27 to TRBJ1-1; 10 nucleotides align to TRBD1. V shed 3 bases and J 1 base; nucleotides not matched to a gene: 2. The germline gives CDR1 MNHEY, CDR2 SMNVEV (reference sequence). The CDR3 spans 15 residues. The CDR3 reads CASSFRTGGNTEAFF. The CDR3 nucleotides read TGTGCCAGCAGTTTTAGGACAGGGGGGAACACTGAAGCTTTCTTT.

Only one count was recorded for this clone. The V call is TRBV7-2, the J call TRBJ2-6; possible D gene TRBD1, 6 bases. CDR3 size: 15 residues. Germline CDR1 reads SGHTA; CDR2 reads FQGNSA. V gave up 5 bases and J gave up 2 bases, with 10 bases separating them. The DNA for the CDR3 is TGTGCCAGCAGCCTCAGGGGTGCTGGGGCCAACGTCCTGACTTTC. This gives the protein CASSLRGAGANVLTF.

V is TRBV7-9 and J is TRBJ2-7, with 7 bases lining up with TRBD2. V was pared by 1 base and J by 4 bases, with 10 bases of the junction left unmatched. The germline CDR1 and CDR2 sequences are SEHNR and FQNEAQ (reference sequence). The CDR3 consists of 16 residues. The CDR3 sequence is CASSLGSTGGRYEQYF. The CDR3 DNA reads as TGTGCCAGCAGCTTAGGTTCTACGGGAGGAAGGTACGAGCAGTACTTC.

The sample holds one count of this clone. The chain employs TRBV6-1 and TRBJ2-5; 11 bases agree with TRBD2. After removal of 6 bases from V and 5 bases from J, the junction contained 8 bases not matched to a gene. The CDR3 consists of 15 residues. Germline-derived CDR1 and CDR2 are MNHNS and SASEGT. CDR3 residues: CASRISGGAAETQYF. CDR3 sequence (DNA): TGTGCCAGCAGAATTAGCGGGGGGGCCGCTGAGACCCAGTACTTC.

Only one count was recorded for this clone. The chain has TRBV29-1 and TRBJ1-2; maybe TRBD1 (5 bases). V lost 2 bases, J lost 5 bases, and 12 bases lay in between. The V gene's germline CDR1 is SQVTM and CDR2 ANQGSEA. The CDR3 contains 13 residues. CDR3 bases: TGCAGCGTTGAATGGCGGACAACTTATGGCTACACCTTC. Translating it yields CSVEWRTTYGYTF.

The sample holds one count of this clone. The chain employs TRBV29-1 and TRBJ1-5; a possible D gene is TRBD1 (6 bases). Germline V gene sequence: CDR1 SQVTM, CDR2 ANQGSEA. V lost 3 bases and J lost 7, with 10 bases in between. This CDR3 contains 12 residues. Written as DNA, the CDR3 is TGCAGCGTTGAGGGCAGGGGCCAGCCCCAGCATTTT. Translated: CSVEGRGQPQHF.

The J gene is TRBJ1-3, the V gene TRBV7-2; maybe TRBD1 (6 bases). CDR3 length: 15 residues. Germline CDR1 reads SGHTA; CDR2 reads FQGNSA. Trimming stripped 3 bases from V and 1 base from J, with 10 bases between. The CDR3 nucleotides are TGTGCCAGCAGCTTGGGGGCAGGGTCTGGAAACACCATATATTTT. It specifies CASSLGAGSGNTIYF.

V gene TRBV4-2 combines with J gene TRBJ1-1, with D uncertain. CDR3 length: 12 residues. Germline V gives CDR1 LGHNA, CDR2 YNFKEQ. V shed 0 bases and J shed 8 bases, with 7 bases lying between them. CDR3 DNA: TGTGCCAGCAGCCAAGATGGCCCCGAAGCTTTCTTT. Amino acid sequence: CASSQDGPEAFF.

The V and J genes are TRBV5-1 and TRBJ1-2; unclear D gene. The CDR3 totals 15 residues. CDR1 is SGHRS, CDR2 YFSETQ, per germline. V was shortened by 1 base and J by 8 bases, with 18 bases between the two germline ends. CDR3 protein: CASSLTSSEPWGYTF. The CDR3, as DNA: TGCGCCAGCAGCTTGACATCATCCGAACCCTGGGGCTACACCTTC.

V is TRBV4-1 and J is TRBJ1-2, with D perhaps matching TRBD1 (6 bases). This CDR3 region has 17 residues. Germline V CDR1 and CDR2: MGHRA, YSYEKL. The V gene lost 0 bases and the J gene lost 7 bases, with 21 bases spanning the gap. Here the CDR3 DNA reads TGCGCCAGCAGCCAAGATAGGTCCGGGACATCGACCTTTGGCTACACCTTC. Translated, it gives CASSQDRSGTSTFGYTF.

This chain joins TRBV7-9 and TRBJ2-1, with 8 bases matching TRBD2. The CDR3 contains 14 residues. The germline gives CDR1 SEHNR, CDR2 FQNEAQ (reference sequence). Germline trimming cut 5 bases from V and 7 bases from J; bases unmatched to any gene: 7. The CDR3 here is CASSTVAGYNEQFF. DNA of the CDR3: TGTGCCAGCAGCACTGTAGCGGGATATAATGAGCAGTTCTTC.

The chain links TRBV7-9 to TRBJ2-1; D possibly corresponds to TRBD2 (6 bases). CDR3 length: 16 amino acids. CDR1 SEHNR and CDR2 FQNEAQ come from the germline V gene (reference sequence). The V end lost 5 bases, the J end lost 4 bases, and 18 bases lay between the germline ends. In DNA form, the CDR3 reads TGTGCCAGCAGCCCTCTGCGGCGGGACCCTTACAATGAGCAGTTCTTC. This translates into CASSPLRRDPYNEQFF. Together with reference TRBV7-9 and TRBJ2-1, the CDR3 gives the full variable domain: DTGVSQNPRHKITKRGQNVTFRCDPISEHNRLYWYRQTLGQGPEFLTYFQNEAQLEKSRLLSDRFSAERPKGSFSTLEIQRTEQGDSAMYLCASSPLRRDPYNEQFFGPGTRLTVL.

This rearrangement joins TRBV6-5 to TRBJ2-5; 9 positions agree with TRBD1. CDR3 length equals 14 residues. Germline assignment: CDR1 MNHEY and CDR2 SVGAGI. Trimming cost V 6 bases and J 5 bases; bases outside gene matches: 7. CDR3 DNA: TGTGCCAGCAGCCGCCAGGGACAGGGCGAGACCCAGTACTTC. Protein product: CASSRQGQGETQYF.

This chain uses TRBV11-2 with TRBJ2-2, with TRBD2 matching 9 bases. CDR1 and CDR2 (germline): SGHAT, FQNNGV. V dropped 3 bases and J dropped 4; count of bases not matched to a gene: 6. CDR3 length: 16 residues. The CDR3 here is CASSFRASGATGELFF. CDR3 nucleotides: TGTGCCAGCAGCTTTAGGGCTAGCGGGGCCACCGGGGAGCTGTTTTTT.